Each of the 4 T cell receptor beta chains below was sequenced from the same sample in a study of Ad26.COV2.S vaccination and SARS-CoV-2 variants. Regarding treatment: approximately 18 received Ad26.COV2.S at low or high dose, single or two shots; about five received placebo; per-sample allocation not given. Vaccine and placebo recipients were sampled on day 63 after the first injection. Assay used: immunoSEQ multiplex PCR; TCRdb lists only in-frame clones, some missing. The sample carries some 340,000 clones, more than 70% recorded once. The sequenced sample was peripheral blood, obtained in a trial of Ad26.COV2.S vaccine versus placebo. These receptors were taken from a person aged 18-60 years who received the Ad26.COV2.S COVID-19 vaccine or a placebo.

This clone was picked up a small number of times. The rearrangement uses TRBV2 and TRBJ1-4; D not resolved. Per the germline V gene, CDR1 is SNHLY and CDR2 is FYNNEI. The CDR3 has 13 residues. With 8 bases removed from V and 0 bases from J, the gap between germline ends came to 7 bases. The CDR3, as DNA: TGTGCCAGCCGATATTCAACTAATGAAAAACTGTTTTTT. Translated: CASRYSTNEKLFF.

This clone was found a few times. The rearrangement joins TRBV3-1 (or the pseudogene TRBV3-2) to TRBJ2-7; 8 bases match TRBD2. Germline V gene sequence: CDR1 LGHDT, CDR2 YNNKEL (reference sequence). The CDR3 extends over 15 amino acids. J lost 0 bases, V lost 4 bases, and 5 bases had no gene match. For the CDR3, the DNA is TGTGCCAGCAGCCCTTTAGCGGGGAGCTCCTACGAGCAGTACTTC. Translation: CASSPLAGSSYEQYF.

The chain joins TRBV19 to TRBJ1-2; maybe TRBD1 (5 bases). The V and J ends lost 6 bases and 4 bases respectively, with 18 bases between them. CDR1 is LNHDA and CDR2 is SQIVND in the germline V gene (reference sequence). The CDR3 consists of 15 residues. CDR3 sequence reads: CASRLSRDATYGYTF. CDR3 sequence (DNA): TGTGCCAGTAGGTTATCCCGGGACGCAACCTATGGCTACACCTTC.

CDR3 residues: CASGQQVSGGHTIYF. CDR3 in DNA: TGTGCCAGCGGACAACAGGTATCCGGGGGCCACACCATATATTTT. The rearrangement joins TRBV3-1 (or the pseudogene TRBV3-2) to TRBJ1-3; the D gene is possibly TRBD1 (6 bases). CDR3 length equals 15 residues. V dropped 8 bases and J dropped 8 bases, with 22 bases sitting between them. Germline V gene lookup returns CDR1 LGHDT and CDR2 YNNKEL (reference sequence).